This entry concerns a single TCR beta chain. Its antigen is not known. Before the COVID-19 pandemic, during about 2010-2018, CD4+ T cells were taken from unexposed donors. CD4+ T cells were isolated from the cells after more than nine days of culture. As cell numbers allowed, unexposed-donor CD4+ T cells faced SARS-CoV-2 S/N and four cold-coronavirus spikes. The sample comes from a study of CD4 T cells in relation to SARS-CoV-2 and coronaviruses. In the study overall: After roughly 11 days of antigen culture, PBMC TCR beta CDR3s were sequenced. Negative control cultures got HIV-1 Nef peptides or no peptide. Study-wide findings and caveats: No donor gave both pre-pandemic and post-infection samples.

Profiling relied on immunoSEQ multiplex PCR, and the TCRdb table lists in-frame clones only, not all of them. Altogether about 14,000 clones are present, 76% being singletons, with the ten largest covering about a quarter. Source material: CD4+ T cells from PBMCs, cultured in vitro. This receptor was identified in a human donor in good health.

CDR3 coding DNA: TGTGCCAGCACGACAGGGACTACCTACGAGCAGTACTTC. Its translation is CASTTGTTYEQYF. V usage is TRBV6-5 and J usage is TRBJ2-7; D is perhaps TRBD1 or TRBD2 (7 bases each). Trimming took 7 bases from V and 2 from J, leaving 12 bases between them. The length of the CDR3 is 13 residues. The germline V gene has CDR1 MNHEY and CDR2 SVGAGI.